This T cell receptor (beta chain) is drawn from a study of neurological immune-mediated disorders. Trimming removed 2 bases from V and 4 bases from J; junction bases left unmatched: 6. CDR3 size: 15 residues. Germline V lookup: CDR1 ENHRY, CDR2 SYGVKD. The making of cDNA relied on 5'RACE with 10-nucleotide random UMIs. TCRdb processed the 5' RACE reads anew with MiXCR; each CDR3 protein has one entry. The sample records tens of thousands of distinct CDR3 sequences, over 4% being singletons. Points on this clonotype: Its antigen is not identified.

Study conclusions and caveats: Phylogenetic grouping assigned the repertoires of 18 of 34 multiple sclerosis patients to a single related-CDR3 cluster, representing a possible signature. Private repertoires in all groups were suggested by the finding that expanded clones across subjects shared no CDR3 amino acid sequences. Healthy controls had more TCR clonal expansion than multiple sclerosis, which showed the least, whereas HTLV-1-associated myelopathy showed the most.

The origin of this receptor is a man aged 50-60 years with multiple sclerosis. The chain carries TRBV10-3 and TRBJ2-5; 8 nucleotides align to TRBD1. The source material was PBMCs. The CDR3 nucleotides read TGTGCCATCAGTGAGGGTTCAGGGGGCCGAGAGACCCAGTACTTC. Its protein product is CAISEGSGGRETQYF.